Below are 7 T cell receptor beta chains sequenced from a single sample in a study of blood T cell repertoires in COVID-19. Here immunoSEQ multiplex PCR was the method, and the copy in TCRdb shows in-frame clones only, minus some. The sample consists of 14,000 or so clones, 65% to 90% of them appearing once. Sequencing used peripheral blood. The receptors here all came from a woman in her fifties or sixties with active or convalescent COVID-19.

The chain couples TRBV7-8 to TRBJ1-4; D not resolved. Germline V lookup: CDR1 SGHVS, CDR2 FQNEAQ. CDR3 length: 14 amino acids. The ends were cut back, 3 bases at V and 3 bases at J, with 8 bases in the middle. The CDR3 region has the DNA TGTGCCAGCAGCTTCAGCCAGGCTAATGAAAAACTGTTTTTT. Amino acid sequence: CASSFSQANEKLFF.

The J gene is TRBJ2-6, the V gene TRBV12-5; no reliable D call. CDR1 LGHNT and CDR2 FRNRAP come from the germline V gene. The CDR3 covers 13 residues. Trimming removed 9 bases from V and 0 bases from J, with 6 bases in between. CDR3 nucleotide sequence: TGTGCTAGCGCGAGCTCTGGGGCCAACGTCCTGACTTTC. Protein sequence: CASASSGANVLTF.

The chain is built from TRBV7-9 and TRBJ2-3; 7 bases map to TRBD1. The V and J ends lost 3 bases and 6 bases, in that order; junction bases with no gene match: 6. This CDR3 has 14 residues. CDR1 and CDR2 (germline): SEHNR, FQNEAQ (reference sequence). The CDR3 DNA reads TGTGCCAGCAGCTTCGAGGGGGCTACGGATACGCAGTATTTT. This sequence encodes CASSFEGATDTQYF.

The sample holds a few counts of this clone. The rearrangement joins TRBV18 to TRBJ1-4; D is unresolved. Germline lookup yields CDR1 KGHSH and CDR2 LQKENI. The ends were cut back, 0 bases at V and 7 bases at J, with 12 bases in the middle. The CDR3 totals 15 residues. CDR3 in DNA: TGTGCCAGCTCACCACCGACCGAGCGTGGTGAAAAACTGTTTTTT. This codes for CASSPPTERGEKLFF.

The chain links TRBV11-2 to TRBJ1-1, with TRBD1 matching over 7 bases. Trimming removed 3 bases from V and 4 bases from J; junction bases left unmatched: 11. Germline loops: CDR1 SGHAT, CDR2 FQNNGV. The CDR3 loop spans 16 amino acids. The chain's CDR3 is CASSLISGGGRTEAFF. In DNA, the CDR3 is TGTGCCAGCAGCTTGATCTCAGGGGGTGGGCGCACTGAAGCTTTCTTT.

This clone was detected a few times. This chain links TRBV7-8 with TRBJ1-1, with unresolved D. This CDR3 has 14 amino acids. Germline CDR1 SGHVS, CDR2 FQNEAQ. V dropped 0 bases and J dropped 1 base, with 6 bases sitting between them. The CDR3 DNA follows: TGTGCCAGCAGCTTAGCCACGGGGAACACTGAAGCTTTCTTT. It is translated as CASSLATGNTEAFF. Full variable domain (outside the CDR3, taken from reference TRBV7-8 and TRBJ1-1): GAGVSQSPRYKVAKRGQDVALRCDPISGHVSLFWYQQALGQGPEFLTYFQNEAQLDKSGLPSDRFFAERPEGSVSTLKIQRTQQEDSAVYLCASSLATGNTEAFFGQGTRLTVV.

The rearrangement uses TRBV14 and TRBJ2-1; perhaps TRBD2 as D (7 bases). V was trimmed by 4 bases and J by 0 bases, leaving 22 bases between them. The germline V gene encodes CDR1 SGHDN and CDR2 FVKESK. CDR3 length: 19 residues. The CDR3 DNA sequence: TGTGCCAGCAGCCCAAGACGTACGGGGGGCACGAGCTCCTACAATGAGCAGTTCTTC. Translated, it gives CASSPRRTGGTSSYNEQFF.